The rows below give T cell receptor beta chains drawn from one sample of a study of T cells in Graves' hyperthyroidism and ophthalmopathy. A single record per CDR3 protein comes from TCRdb applying MiXCR to the multiplex PCR reads. The sample lists under 350,000 distinct CDR3 sequences, 15% to 20% occurring once. Material: blood. These TCRs come from a woman aged 45-60 years with Graves' hyperthyroidism. Both conserved end residues are part of each CDR3. A D gene is named only where the DNA matches it firmly. Expanded clones get a size class; other rows say once, few or many, or leave the size out.

v_gene: TRBV20-1; abundance: many; j_gene: TRBJ2-2; d_gene: TRBD2; CDR3aa: CSASVRLAGYTGELFF; CDR3nt: TGCAGTGCTAGCGTTCGACTAGCGGGATACACCGGGGAGCTGTTTTTT
v_gene: TRBV11-2; abundance: -; j_gene: TRBJ1-1; d_gene: -; CDR3aa: CASKQGALNTEAFF; CDR3nt: TGTGCCAGCAAGCAGGGCGCCCTGAACACTGAAGCTTTCTTT
v_gene: TRBV15; abundance: -; j_gene: TRBJ1-1; d_gene: -; CDR3aa: CATSSRRVNTEAFF; CDR3nt: TGTGCCACCAGCAGTCGACGGGTGAACACTGAAGCTTTCTTT
v_gene: TRBV7-8; abundance: -; j_gene: TRBJ2-3; d_gene: -; CDR3aa: CASSHGQGAGNTQYF; CDR3nt: TGTGCCAGCAGCCACGGACAGGGAGCGGGGAATACGCAGTATTTT
v_gene: TRBV9; abundance: -; j_gene: TRBJ1-1; d_gene: -; CDR3aa: CASSDDWNTEAFF; CDR3nt: TGTGCCAGCAGCGATGATTGGAACACTGAAGCTTTCTTT
v_gene: TRBV2; abundance: -; j_gene: TRBJ2-7; d_gene: -; CDR3aa: CASSGASNRASYEQYF; CDR3nt: TGTGCCAGCAGTGGTGCCTCGAACAGGGCCTCCTACGAGCAGTACTTC
v_gene: TRBV7-9; abundance: -; j_gene: TRBJ2-1; d_gene: -; CDR3aa: CASSAINGDEQFF; CDR3nt: TGTGCCAGCAGCGCAATTAATGGGGATGAGCAGTTCTTC
v_gene: TRBV18; abundance: many; j_gene: TRBJ1-1; d_gene: -; CDR3aa: CASSPPGGVEAFF; CDR3nt: TGTGCCAGCTCACCACCGGGGGGGGTTGAAGCTTTCTTT
v_gene: TRBV20-1; abundance: -; j_gene: TRBJ2-2; d_gene: TRBD1; CDR3aa: CSAKGAGIMSGELFF; CDR3nt: TGCAGTGCTAAGGGGGCAGGGATAATGTCCGGGGAGCTGTTTTTT
v_gene: TRBV6-1; abundance: -; j_gene: TRBJ1-3; d_gene: -; CDR3aa: CASSTTLAVLALSGNTIYF; CDR3nt: TGTGCCAGCAGTACAACCCTCGCGGTTCTGGCGCTCTCTGGAAACACCATATATTTT
v_gene: TRBV27; abundance: many; j_gene: TRBJ2-1; d_gene: TRBD2; CDR3aa: CASSSTSIRSYNEQFF; CDR3nt: TGTGCCAGCAGTTCGACTAGCATTAGATCCTACAATGAGCAGTTCTTC
v_gene: TRBV7-8; abundance: many; j_gene: TRBJ2-1; d_gene: -; CDR3aa: CASSLASGAHYNEQFF; CDR3nt: TGTGCCAGCAGCTTAGCATCGGGGGCCCACTACAATGAGCAGTTCTTC
v_gene: TRBV20-1; abundance: -; j_gene: TRBJ2-6; d_gene: TRBD1; CDR3aa: CSAYRDSDSGANVLTF; CDR3nt: TGCAGTGCCTACCGGGACAGTGACTCTGGGGCCAACGTCCTGACTTTC
v_gene: TRBV20-1; abundance: many; j_gene: TRBJ2-1; d_gene: -; CDR3aa: CSAIATYNEQFF; CDR3nt: TGCAGTGCTATAGCGACCTACAATGAGCAGTTCTTC
v_gene: TRBV20-1; abundance: few; j_gene: TRBJ2-3; d_gene: TRBD2; CDR3aa: CSAILADGGDTQYF; CDR3nt: TGCAGTGCCATACTAGCGGATGGGGGAGATACGCAGTATTTT
v_gene: TRBV6-1; abundance: many; j_gene: TRBJ2-5; d_gene: -; CDR3aa: CASRRLQETQYF; CDR3nt: TGTGCCAGCAGGAGGTTACAAGAGACCCAGTACTTC
v_gene: TRBV7-9; abundance: few; j_gene: TRBJ1-2; d_gene: TRBD1; CDR3aa: CASSRQGAGSYGYTF; CDR3nt: TGTGCCAGCAGCAGACAGGGGGCCGGTAGCTATGGCTACACCTTC
v_gene: TRBV9; abundance: -; j_gene: TRBJ1-1; d_gene: TRBD1; CDR3aa: CASSAGTGKTKAFF; CDR3nt: TGTGCCAGCAGCGCCGGGACAGGGAAAACTAAAGCTTTCTTT
v_gene: TRBV20-1; abundance: -; j_gene: TRBJ2-3; d_gene: -; CDR3aa: CSANVRAGTDTQYF; CDR3nt: TGCAGTGCTAATGTGCGGGCCGGCACAGATACGCAGTATTTT
v_gene: TRBV13; abundance: -; j_gene: TRBJ2-1; d_gene: -; CDR3aa: CASSFPSGSSYNEQFF; CDR3nt: TGTGCCAGCAGCTTTCCCAGCGGCAGCTCCTACAATGAGCAGTTCTTC
v_gene: TRBV5-5; abundance: few; j_gene: TRBJ1-5; d_gene: -; CDR3aa: CASSLGQGLDQPQHF; CDR3nt: TGTGCCAGCAGCTTGGGGCAGGGGCTTGATCAGCCCCAGCATTTT
v_gene: TRBV18; abundance: -; j_gene: TRBJ2-3; d_gene: -; CDR3aa: CASSPPNSRTDTQYF; CDR3nt: TGTGCCAGCTCACCCCCAAACAGCCGCACAGATACGCAGTATTTT
v_gene: TRBV27; abundance: few; j_gene: TRBJ1-6; d_gene: TRBD1; CDR3aa: CASSILGQVGLKSPLHF; CDR3nt: TGTGCCAGCAGTATCCTCGGACAGGTTGGGTTAAAGTCACCCCTCCACTTT
v_gene: TRBV4-1; abundance: few; j_gene: TRBJ2-7; d_gene: -; CDR3aa: CASSQGAGSMMIYEQYF; CDR3nt: TGCGCCAGCAGCCAGGGCGCAGGCTCTATGATGATTTACGAGCAGTACTTC
v_gene: TRBV5-4; abundance: -; j_gene: TRBJ1-4; d_gene: -; CDR3aa: CASKNGFNEKLFF; CDR3nt: TGTGCCAGCAAGAACGGGTTCAATGAAAAACTGTTTTTT
v_gene: TRBV5-1; abundance: few; j_gene: TRBJ2-7; d_gene: TRBD1; CDR3aa: CASSPTGGSTYEQYF; CDR3nt: TGCGCCAGCAGCCCAACAGGGGGCTCCACCTACGAGCAGTACTTC
v_gene: TRBV6-5; abundance: few; j_gene: TRBJ2-2; d_gene: -; CDR3aa: CASSYRGLAGELFF; CDR3nt: TGTGCCAGCAGTTACCGGGGTCTTGCCGGGGAGCTGTTTTTT
v_gene: TRBV6-1; abundance: few; j_gene: TRBJ1-6; d_gene: -; CDR3aa: CASSMDLNSPLHF; CDR3nt: TGTGCCAGCAGTATGGACCTTAATTCACCCCTCCACTTT
v_gene: TRBV6-2/TRBV6-3; abundance: many; j_gene: TRBJ1-1; d_gene: TRBD1; CDR3aa: CASSYSSSRGGAFF; CDR3nt: TGTGCCAGCAGTTACTCGAGTTCCAGGGGGGGAGCTTTCTTT
v_gene: TRBV2; abundance: -; j_gene: TRBJ2-2; d_gene: TRBD2; CDR3aa: CASSEGLPGLSTRRELFF; CDR3nt: TGTGCCAGCAGTGAGGGATTACCGGGACTAAGTACGCGAAGGGAGCTGTTTTTT
v_gene: TRBV28; abundance: many; j_gene: TRBJ1-5; d_gene: -; CDR3aa: CASSPDNYSNQPQHF; CDR3nt: TGTGCCAGCAGCCCTGACAATTATAGCAATCAGCCCCAGCATTTT
v_gene: TRBV19; abundance: -; j_gene: TRBJ2-3; d_gene: TRBD1; CDR3aa: CASSIEGQGLPDTQYF; CDR3nt: TGTGCCAGTAGTATCGAGGGACAGGGCTTGCCAGATACGCAGTATTTT
v_gene: TRBV2; abundance: few; j_gene: TRBJ1-6; d_gene: TRBD1; CDR3aa: CASIGQGSTPLHF; CDR3nt: TGTGCCAGCATAGGACAGGGTTCGACACCCCTCCACTTT